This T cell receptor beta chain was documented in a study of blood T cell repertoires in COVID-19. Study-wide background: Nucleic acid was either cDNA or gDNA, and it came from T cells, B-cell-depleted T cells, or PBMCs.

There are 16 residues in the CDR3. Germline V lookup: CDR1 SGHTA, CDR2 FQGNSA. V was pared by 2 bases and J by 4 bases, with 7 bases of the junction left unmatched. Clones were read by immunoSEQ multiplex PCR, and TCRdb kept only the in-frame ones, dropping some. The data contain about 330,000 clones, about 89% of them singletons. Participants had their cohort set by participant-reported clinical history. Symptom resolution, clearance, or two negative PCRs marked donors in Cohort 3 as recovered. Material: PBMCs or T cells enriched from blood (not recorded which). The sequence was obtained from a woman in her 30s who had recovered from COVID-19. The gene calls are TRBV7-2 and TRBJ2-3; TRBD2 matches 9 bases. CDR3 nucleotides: TGTGCCAGCAGCTTACGCGGGGGGGCCGGGGCAGATACGCAGTATTTT. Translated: CASSLRGGAGADTQYF.